The clone carrying this T cell receptor beta chain was recorded at least ten times. The data belong to a study of T cells in Graves' hyperthyroidism and ophthalmopathy. Study-level information: It was at initial diagnosis, before any treatment, that peripheral blood was collected.

V lost 2 bases and J 7 bases, leaving 12 bases between the germline ends. From germline, CDR1 is MNHEY and CDR2 SMNVEV (reference sequence). The CDR3 is made up of 14 amino acids. Amplified TCR beta CDR3 regions came from RNA transcripts. HTBI primers were employed in a first-round RT-PCR of the TCR CDR3. TCRdb recomputed calls from the multiplex PCR reads with MiXCR, one row per CDR3 protein. The sample has about 480,000 distinct CDR3 sequences; 13% to 15% are singletons. This TCR was sampled from a woman under 30 with Graves' hyperthyroidism. This chain links TRBV27 with TRBJ1-5, with a weak D call TRBD1 (6 bases). The sequenced sample consisted of blood. For the CDR3, the DNA is TGTGCCAGCAGTTTAGGGGGCGCGAAACAGCCCCAGCATTTT. It is translated as CASSLGGAKQPQHF.